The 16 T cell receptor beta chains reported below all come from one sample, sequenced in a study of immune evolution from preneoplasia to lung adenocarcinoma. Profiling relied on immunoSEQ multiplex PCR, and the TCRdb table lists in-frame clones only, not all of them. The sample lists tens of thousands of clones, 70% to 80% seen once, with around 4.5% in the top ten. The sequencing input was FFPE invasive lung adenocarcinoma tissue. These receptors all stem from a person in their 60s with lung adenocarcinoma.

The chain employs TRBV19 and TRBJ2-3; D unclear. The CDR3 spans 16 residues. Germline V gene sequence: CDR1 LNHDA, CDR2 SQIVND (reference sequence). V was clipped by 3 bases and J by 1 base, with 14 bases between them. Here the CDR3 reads CASSIGMSPGTDTQYF. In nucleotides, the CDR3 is TGTGCCAGTAGTATTGGGATGTCACCCGGCACAGATACGCAGTATTTT. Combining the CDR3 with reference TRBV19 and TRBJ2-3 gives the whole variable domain DGGITQSPKYLFRKEGQNVTLSCEQNLNHDAMYWYRQDPGQGLRLIYYSQIVNDFQKGDIAEGYSVSREKKESFPLTVTSAQKNPTAFYLCASSIGMSPGTDTQYFGPGTRLTVL.

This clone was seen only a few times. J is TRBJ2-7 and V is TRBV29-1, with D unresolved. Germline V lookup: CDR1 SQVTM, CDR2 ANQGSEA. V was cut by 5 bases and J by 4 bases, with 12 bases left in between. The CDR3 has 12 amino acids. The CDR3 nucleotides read TGCAGCGTTACGGACGTGAAGTACGAGCAGTACTTC. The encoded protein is CSVTDVKYEQYF.

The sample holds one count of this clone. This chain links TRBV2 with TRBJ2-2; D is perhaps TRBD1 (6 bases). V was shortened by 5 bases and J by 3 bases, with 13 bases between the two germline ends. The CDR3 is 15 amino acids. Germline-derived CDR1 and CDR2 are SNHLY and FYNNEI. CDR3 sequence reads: CASSQNRAHTGELFF. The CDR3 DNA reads TGTGCCAGCAGTCAGAACAGGGCACACACCGGGGAGCTGTTTTTT.

The CDR3 nucleotides read TGTGCCAGCCGCGGACAGAGTCCCACAGATACGCAGTATTTT. This codes for CASRGQSPTDTQYF. V gene TRBV6-1 combines with J gene TRBJ2-3, with D possibly matching TRBD1 (6 bases). The CDR3 has 14 amino acids. Trimming took 8 bases from V and 2 from J, leaving 14 bases between them. CDR1 MNHNS and CDR2 SASEGT come from the germline V gene.

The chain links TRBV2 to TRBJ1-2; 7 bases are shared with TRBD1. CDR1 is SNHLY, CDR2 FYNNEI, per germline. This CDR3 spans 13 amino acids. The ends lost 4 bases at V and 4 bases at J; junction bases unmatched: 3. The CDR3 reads CASSGQGTYGYTF. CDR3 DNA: TGTGCCAGCAGTGGACAGGGTACCTATGGCTACACCTTC.

CDR3 loop: CASSSAGSYEQYF. The CDR3 region has the DNA TGTGCCAGTAGTAGCGCAGGATCCTACGAGCAGTACTTC. J is TRBJ2-7 and V is TRBV19; D gene uncertain. V was trimmed by 4 bases and J by 1 base, leaving 8 bases between them. The CDR3 has 13 amino acids. The V gene's germline CDR1 is LNHDA and CDR2 SQIVND (reference sequence).

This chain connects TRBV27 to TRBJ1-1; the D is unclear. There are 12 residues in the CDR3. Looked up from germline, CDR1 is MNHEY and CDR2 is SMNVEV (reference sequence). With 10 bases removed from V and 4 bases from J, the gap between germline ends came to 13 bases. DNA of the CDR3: TGTGCCACTCGCGATGGAGCCACTGAAGCTTTCTTT. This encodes CATRDGATEAFF.

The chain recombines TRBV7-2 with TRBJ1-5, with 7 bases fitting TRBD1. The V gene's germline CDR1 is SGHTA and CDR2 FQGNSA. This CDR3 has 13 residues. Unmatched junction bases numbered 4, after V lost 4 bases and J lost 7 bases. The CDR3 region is CASSSTGAQPQHF. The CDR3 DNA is TGTGCCAGCAGCTCTACAGGGGCCCAGCCCCAGCATTTT.

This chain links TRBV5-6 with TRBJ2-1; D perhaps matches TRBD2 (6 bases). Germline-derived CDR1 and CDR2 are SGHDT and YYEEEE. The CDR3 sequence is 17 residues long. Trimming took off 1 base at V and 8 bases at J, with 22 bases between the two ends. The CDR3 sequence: CASSLLGGGQDRDEQFF. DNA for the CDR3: TGTGCCAGCAGCTTGTTGGGGGGAGGACAAGATCGGGATGAGCAGTTCTTC.

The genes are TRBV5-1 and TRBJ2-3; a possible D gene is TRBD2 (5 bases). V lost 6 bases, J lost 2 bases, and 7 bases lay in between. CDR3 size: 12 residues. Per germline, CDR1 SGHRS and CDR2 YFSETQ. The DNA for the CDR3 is TGCGCCAGCAACCGGGACACAGATACGCAGTATTTT. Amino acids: CASNRDTDTQYF.

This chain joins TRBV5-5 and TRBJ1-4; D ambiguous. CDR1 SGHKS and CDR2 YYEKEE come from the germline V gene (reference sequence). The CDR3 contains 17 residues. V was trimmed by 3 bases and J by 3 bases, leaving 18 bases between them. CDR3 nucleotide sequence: TGTGCCAGCAGCTACGCACCTAGGACGTTGGCTAATGAAAAACTGTTTTTT. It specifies CASSYAPRTLANEKLFF.

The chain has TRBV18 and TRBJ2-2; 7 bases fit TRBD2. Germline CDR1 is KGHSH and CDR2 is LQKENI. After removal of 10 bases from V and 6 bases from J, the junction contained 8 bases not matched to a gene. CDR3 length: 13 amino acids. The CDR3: CATTQRGSGELFF. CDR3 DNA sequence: TGTGCCACCACTCAGCGGGGATCCGGGGAGCTGTTTTTT.

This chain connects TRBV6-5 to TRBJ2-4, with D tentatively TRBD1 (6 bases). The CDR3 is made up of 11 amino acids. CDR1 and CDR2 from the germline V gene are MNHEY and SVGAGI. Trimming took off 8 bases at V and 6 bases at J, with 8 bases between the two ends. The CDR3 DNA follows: TGTGCCAGCGGACAGAGAAACATTCAGTACTTC. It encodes CASGQRNIQYF.

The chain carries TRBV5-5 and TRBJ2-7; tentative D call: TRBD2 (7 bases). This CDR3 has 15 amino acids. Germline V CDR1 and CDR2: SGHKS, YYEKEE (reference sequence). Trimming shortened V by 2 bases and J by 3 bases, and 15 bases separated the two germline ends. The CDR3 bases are TGTGCCAGCAGCTTCCTGGGGGGGGCGGGCTACGAGCAGTACTTC. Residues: CASSFLGGAGYEQYF.

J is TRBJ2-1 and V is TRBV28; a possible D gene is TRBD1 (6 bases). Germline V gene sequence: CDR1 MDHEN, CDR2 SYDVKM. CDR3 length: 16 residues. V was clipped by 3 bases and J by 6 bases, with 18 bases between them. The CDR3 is CASSFGGRGYSNEQFF. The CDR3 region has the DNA TGTGCCAGCAGTTTCGGTGGCAGGGGATATTCCAATGAGCAGTTCTTC. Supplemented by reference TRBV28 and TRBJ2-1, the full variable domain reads DVKVTQSSRYLVKRTGEKVFLECVQDMDHENMFWYRQDPGLGLRLIYFSYDVKMKEKGDIPEGYSVSREKKERFSLILESASTNQTSMYLCASSFGGRGYSNEQFFGPGTRLTVL.

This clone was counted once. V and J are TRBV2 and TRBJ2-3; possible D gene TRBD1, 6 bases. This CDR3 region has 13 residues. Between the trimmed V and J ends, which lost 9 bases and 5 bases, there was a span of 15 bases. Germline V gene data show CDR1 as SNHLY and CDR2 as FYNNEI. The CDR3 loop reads CARGQGLGDTQYF. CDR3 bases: TGTGCCAGAGGGCAGGGGCTTGGAGATACGCAGTATTTT.